Below, 12 T cell receptor beta chains from the same sample are listed, as sequenced in a study of blood T cell repertoires in COVID-19. Generated by immunoSEQ multiplex PCR, the TCRdb table keeps only in-frame clones and is missing some. This sample yields about 220,000 clones, of which about 85% are seen a single time; 2.5% to 3.5% belongs to the top ten. Specimen: peripheral blood. The origin of the receptors is a man aged 45-60 years who had recovered from COVID-19.

The rearrangement uses TRBV5-8 and TRBJ2-7; tentatively, D is TRBD2 (5 bases). The length of the CDR3 is 16 residues. V gave up 5 bases and J gave up 3 bases, with 21 bases separating them. Per germline, CDR1 SGHTS and CDR2 YDEGEE. In DNA form, the CDR3 reads TGTGCCAGCAGAACCTCGGGGATCTCTGGCGTCTACGAGCAGTACTTC. As protein: CASRTSGISGVYEQYF.

This chain uses TRBV29-1 with TRBJ2-1; 12 bases are shared with TRBD2. The ends lost 6 bases at V and 8 bases at J; junction bases unmatched: 11. The CDR3 spans 15 residues. The germline V gene encodes CDR1 SQVTM and CDR2 ANQGSEA. The CDR3 region is CSVQKGTSGLYEQFF. CDR3 nucleotides: TGCAGCGTCCAAAAAGGGACTAGCGGGTTATATGAGCAGTTCTTC.

The V and J genes are TRBV7-2 and TRBJ2-3; 15 bases fit TRBD2. This CDR3 has 19 amino acids. Germline V lookup: CDR1 SGHTA, CDR2 FQGNSA. V trimming: 2 bases; J trimming: 0 bases; junction bases outside the gene matches: 6. Here the CDR3 DNA reads TGTGCCAGCAGCTTAAGGGGGACTAGCGGGAGGACTAGCACAGATACGCAGTATTTT. Protein product: CASSLRGTSGRTSTDTQYF.

About this clone: A read error may explain this, as a much larger clone is one base away. The chain is built from TRBV6-5 and TRBJ2-3; tentative D call: TRBD1 (5 bases). The V gene's germline CDR1 is MNHEY and CDR2 SVGAGI. This CDR3 contains 14 residues. V lost 0 bases, J lost 4 bases, and 8 bases lay in between. CDR3 coding DNA: TGTGCCAGCAGTTACTCACAGGCGGCAGATACGCAGTATTTT. Residues: CASSYSQAADTQYF.

The rearrangement joins TRBV3-1 (or the pseudogene TRBV3-2) to TRBJ2-7, with 7 positions matching TRBD2. CDR1 and CDR2 from the germline V gene are LGHDT and YNNKEL (reference sequence). The trim removed 6 bases at V and 4 bases at J, leaving 6 bases unmatched. This CDR3 has 13 residues. The CDR3 DNA reads TGTGCCAGCAGTGCGGGAGAGGGGTACGAGCAGTACTTC. Translated: CASSAGEGYEQYF.

The chain has TRBV6-5 and TRBJ1-2; TRBD1 aligns across 7 bases. The CDR3 spans 15 residues. Germline CDR1 MNHEY, CDR2 SVGAGI. The junction had 7 bases not matched to a gene; V was cut back by 0 bases and J by 6 bases. The CDR3 protein is CASSYSTGKSNGYTF. The CDR3 DNA follows: TGTGCCAGCAGTTACTCGACAGGGAAATCCAATGGCTACACCTTC.

This clone was counted between two and nine times. The J gene is TRBJ1-1, the V gene TRBV28; a possible D gene is TRBD1 (6 bases). Germline loops: CDR1 MDHEN, CDR2 SYDVKM. V gave up 8 bases and J gave up 10 bases, with 20 bases separating them. The length of the CDR3 is 13 residues. Written as DNA, the CDR3 is TGTGCCAGCCTGCCGGGGGGGCAGCGGCGAGCTTTCTTT. Residues: CASLPGGQRRAFF.

This rearrangement joins TRBV27 to TRBJ1-1; 7 bases agree with TRBD1. This CDR3 comprises 16 residues. With 3 bases clipped from V and 5 bases from J, the junction kept 12 bases outside the gene matches. Germline V gene lookup returns CDR1 MNHEY and CDR2 SMNVEV (reference sequence). The CDR3 DNA follows: TGTGCCAGCAGTTTGGAAACAGGGGCGCCACCGACTGAAGCTTTCTTT. It codes for CASSLETGAPPTEAFF.

For the CDR3, the DNA is TGTGCCAGTAGTTCACAGGGGGGTCCCGCAGATACGCAGTATTTT. Its protein product is CASSSQGGPADTQYF. The V gene is TRBV19, the J gene TRBJ2-3; 8 nucleotides line up with TRBD1. Germline loops: CDR1 LNHDA, CDR2 SQIVND (reference sequence). Losses at the gene ends were 5 bases for V and 4 bases for J; bases not matched to a gene: 8. The CDR3 spans 15 residues.

The rearrangement uses TRBV19 and TRBJ2-7, with 8 bases identical to TRBD1. V was pared by 3 bases and J by 4 bases, with 5 bases of the junction left unmatched. Germline V lookup: CDR1 LNHDA, CDR2 SQIVND (reference sequence). The CDR3 runs 14 residues. The CDR3 DNA sequence: TGTGCCAGTAGTATTACAGGGGGTAGGTACGAGCAGTACTTC. Protein: CASSITGGRYEQYF.

A single count supports this clone. The chain carries TRBV27 and TRBJ2-7; 7 positions agree with TRBD2. V shed 1 base and J 3 bases; nucleotides not matched to a gene: 9. Germline-derived CDR1 and CDR2 are MNHEY and SMNVEV (reference sequence). The CDR3 sequence is 16 residues long. CDR3 in amino acids: CASSLLSIGEGYEQYF. CDR3 bases: TGTGCCAGCAGTTTATTATCTATAGGGGAGGGCTACGAGCAGTACTTC.

This clone has just one count. This sample includes further DNA sequences coding for the same CDR3. V usage is TRBV18 and J usage is TRBJ2-5; TRBD1 matches at 8 bases. The CDR3 spans 15 residues. CDR1 and CDR2 (germline): KGHSH, LQKENI. The junction had 3 bases not matched to a gene; V was cut back by 1 base and J by 2 bases. The CDR3 DNA is TGTGCCAGCTCACCACTTGGGACAGGACAAGAGACCCAGTACTTC. Its translation: CASSPLGTGQETQYF.